This T cell receptor (beta chain) is drawn from a study of blood T cell repertoires in COVID-19. Study as a whole: Acute-phase and convalescent COVID-19 samples originated in the United States, Italy and Spain.

As processed by the authors: From reference gene primer amplification, estimates of nucleated cell counts were derived. Only in-frame clones appear in the TCRdb table, and some are missing; sequencing was by immunoSEQ multiplex PCR. V and J calls and clone size are copied from that table; D and trimming were computed from the DNA. This sample yields around 71,000 clones, of which approximately 80% are seen a single time; approximately 30% belongs to the top ten. Germline CDR1 and CDR2: SGHTA and FQGTGA. The CDR3 sequence is 13 residues long. V lost 5 bases and J lost 1, with 8 bases in between. The specimen sequenced was peripheral blood. The clonotype was recovered from a man between 65 and 85 years old with acute or convalescent COVID-19. The rearrangement joins TRBV7-3 to TRBJ1-1; D may be TRBD1 (5 bases). CDR3 sequence (DNA): TGTGCCAGCAGCAATACAGGGAACACTGAAGCTTTCTTT. Its translation is CASSNTGNTEAFF. Variable domain in full (rest from reference TRBV7-3 and TRBJ1-1): GAGVSQTPSNKVTEKGKYVELRCDPISGHTALYWYRQSLGQGPEFLIYFQGTGAADDSGLPNDRFFAVRPEGSVSTLKIQRTERGDSAVYLCASSNTGNTEAFFGQGTRLTVV.